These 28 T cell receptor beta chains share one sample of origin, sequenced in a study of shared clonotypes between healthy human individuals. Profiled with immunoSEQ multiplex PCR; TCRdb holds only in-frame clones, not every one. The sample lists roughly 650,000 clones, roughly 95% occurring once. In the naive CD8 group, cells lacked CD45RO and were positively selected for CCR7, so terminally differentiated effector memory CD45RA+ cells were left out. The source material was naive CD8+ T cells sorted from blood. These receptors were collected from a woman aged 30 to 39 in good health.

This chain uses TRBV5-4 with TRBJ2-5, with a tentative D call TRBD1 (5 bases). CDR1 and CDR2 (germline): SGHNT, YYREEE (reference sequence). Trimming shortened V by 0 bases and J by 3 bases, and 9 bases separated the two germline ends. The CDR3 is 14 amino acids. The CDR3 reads CASSLGQSKETQYF. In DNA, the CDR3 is TGTGCCAGCAGCTTGGGACAGTCCAAAGAGACCCAGTACTTC.

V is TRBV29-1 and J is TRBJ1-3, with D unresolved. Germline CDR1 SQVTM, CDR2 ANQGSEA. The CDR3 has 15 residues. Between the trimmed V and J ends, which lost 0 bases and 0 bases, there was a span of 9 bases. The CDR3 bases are TGCAGCGTTGAAGACCCCGGGCCCTCTGGAAACACCATATATTTT. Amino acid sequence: CSVEDPGPSGNTIYF.

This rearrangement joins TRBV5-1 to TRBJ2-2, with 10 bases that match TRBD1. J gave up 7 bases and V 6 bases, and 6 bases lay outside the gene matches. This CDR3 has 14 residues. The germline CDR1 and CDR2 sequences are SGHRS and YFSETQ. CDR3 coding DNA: TGCGCCAGCAAAAAGGACAGGGGGAGCGGGGAGCTGTTTTTT. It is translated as CASKKDRGSGELFF.

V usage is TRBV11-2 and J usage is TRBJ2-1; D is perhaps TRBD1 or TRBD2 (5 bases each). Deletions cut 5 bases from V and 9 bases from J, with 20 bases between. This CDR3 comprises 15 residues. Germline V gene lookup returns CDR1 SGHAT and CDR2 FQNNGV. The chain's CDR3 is CASSPLGGFDGEQFF. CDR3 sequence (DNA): TGTGCCAGCAGCCCGCTTGGGGGTTTTGACGGTGAGCAGTTCTTC. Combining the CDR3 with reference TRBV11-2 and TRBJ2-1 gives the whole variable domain EAGVAQSPRYKIIEKRQSVAFWCNPISGHATLYWYQQILGQGPKLLIQFQNNGVVDDSQLPKDRFSAERLKGVDSTLKIQPAKLEDSAVYLCASSPLGGFDGEQFFGPGTRLTVL.

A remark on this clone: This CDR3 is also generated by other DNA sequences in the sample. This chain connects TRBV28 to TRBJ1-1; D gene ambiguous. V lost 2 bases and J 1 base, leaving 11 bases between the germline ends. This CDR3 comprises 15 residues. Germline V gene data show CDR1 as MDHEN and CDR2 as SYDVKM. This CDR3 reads CASSLVAGPNTEAFF. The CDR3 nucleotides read TGTGCCAGCAGTTTAGTTGCAGGCCCGAACACTGAAGCTTTCTTT.

CDR3 DNA: TGTGCCAGCAGCTTGTTCAGGGGCCTCTATGGCTACACCTTC. Encoded protein: CASSLFRGLYGYTF. The V and J genes are TRBV13 and TRBJ1-2; a weak D match, TRBD1 (6 bases). V gave up 3 bases and J gave up 4 bases, with 12 bases separating them. Germline V gene lookup returns CDR1 PRHDT and CDR2 FYEKMQ (reference sequence). The CDR3 is made up of 14 amino acids.

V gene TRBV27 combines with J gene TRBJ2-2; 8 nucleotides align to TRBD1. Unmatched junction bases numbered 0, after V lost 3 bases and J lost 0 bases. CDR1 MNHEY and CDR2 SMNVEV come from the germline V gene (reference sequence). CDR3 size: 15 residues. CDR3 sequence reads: CASSLGQANTGELFF. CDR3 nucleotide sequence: TGTGCCAGCAGTTTGGGACAGGCGAACACCGGGGAGCTGTTTTTT.

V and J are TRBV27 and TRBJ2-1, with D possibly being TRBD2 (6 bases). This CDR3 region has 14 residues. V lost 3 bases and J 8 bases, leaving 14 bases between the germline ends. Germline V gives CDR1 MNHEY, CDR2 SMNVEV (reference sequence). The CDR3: CASSFKRERDEQFF. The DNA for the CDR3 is TGTGCCAGCAGTTTCAAACGGGAGAGGGATGAGCAGTTCTTC.

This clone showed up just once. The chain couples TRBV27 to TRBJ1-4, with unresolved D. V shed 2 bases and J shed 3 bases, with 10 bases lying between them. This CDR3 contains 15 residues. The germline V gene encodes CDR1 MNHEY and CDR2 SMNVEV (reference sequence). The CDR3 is CASSLLGQPNEKLFF. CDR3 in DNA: TGTGCCAGCAGTTTACTCGGCCAACCTAATGAAAAACTGTTTTTT.

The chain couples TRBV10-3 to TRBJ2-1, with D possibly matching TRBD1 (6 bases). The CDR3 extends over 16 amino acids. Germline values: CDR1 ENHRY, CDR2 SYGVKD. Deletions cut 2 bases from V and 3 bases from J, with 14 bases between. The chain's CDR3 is CAISEGLRGDYNEQFF. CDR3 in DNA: TGTGCCATCAGTGAGGGGCTCAGGGGTGACTACAATGAGCAGTTCTTC.

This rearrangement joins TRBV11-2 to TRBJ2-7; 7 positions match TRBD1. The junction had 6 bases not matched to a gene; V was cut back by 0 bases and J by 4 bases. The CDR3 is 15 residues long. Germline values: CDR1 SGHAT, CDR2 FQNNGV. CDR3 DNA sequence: TGTGCCAGCAGCTTAGATTTTCAGGGGGTATACGAGCAGTACTTC. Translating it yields CASSLDFQGVYEQYF.

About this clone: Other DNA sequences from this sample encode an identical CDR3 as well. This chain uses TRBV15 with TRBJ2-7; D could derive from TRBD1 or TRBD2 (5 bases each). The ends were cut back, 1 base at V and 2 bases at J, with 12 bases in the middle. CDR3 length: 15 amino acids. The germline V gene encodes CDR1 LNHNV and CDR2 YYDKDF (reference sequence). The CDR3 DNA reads TGTGCCACCAGCAGAGGTGGCGAGGGACCCTACGAGCAGTACTTC. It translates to CATSRGGEGPYEQYF.

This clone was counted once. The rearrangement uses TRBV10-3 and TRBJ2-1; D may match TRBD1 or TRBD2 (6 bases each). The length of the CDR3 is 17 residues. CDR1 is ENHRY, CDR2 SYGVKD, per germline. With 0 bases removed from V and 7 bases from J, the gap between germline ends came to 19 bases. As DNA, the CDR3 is TGTGCCATCAGTGAGTCGCGGGGACGACAGGTCGGGAATGAGCAGTTCTTC. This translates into CAISESRGRQVGNEQFF.

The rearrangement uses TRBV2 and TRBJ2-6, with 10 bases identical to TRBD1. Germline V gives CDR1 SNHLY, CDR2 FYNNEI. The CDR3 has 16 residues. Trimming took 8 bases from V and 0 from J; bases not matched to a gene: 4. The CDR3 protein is CASDGTGDSGANVLTF. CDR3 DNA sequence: TGTGCCAGCGACGGGACAGGGGACTCTGGGGCCAACGTCCTGACTTTC.

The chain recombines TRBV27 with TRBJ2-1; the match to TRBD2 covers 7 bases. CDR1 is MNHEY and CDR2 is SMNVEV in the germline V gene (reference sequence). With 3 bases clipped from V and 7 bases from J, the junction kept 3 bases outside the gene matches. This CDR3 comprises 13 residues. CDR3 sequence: CASSFGGSNEQFF. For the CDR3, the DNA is TGTGCCAGCAGTTTTGGCGGGAGTAATGAGCAGTTCTTC.

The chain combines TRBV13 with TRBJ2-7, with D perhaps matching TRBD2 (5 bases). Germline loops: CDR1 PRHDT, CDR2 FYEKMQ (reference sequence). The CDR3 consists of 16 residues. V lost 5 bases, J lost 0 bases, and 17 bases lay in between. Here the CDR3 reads CASSSTTAEGSYEQYF. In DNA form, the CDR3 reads TGTGCCAGCAGCAGTACGACGGCCGAGGGCTCCTACGAGCAGTACTTC.

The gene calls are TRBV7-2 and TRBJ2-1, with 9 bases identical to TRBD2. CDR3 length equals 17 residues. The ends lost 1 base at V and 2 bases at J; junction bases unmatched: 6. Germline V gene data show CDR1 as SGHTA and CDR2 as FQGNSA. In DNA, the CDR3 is TGTGCCAGCAGCTTAGTTCCTAGCGGGATGACCTACAATGAGCAGTTCTTC. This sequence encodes CASSLVPSGMTYNEQFF.

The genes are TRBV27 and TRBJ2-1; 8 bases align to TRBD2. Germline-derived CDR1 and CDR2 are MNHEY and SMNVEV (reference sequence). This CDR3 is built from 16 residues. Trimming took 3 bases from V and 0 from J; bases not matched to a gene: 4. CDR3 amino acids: CASSFIAGSSYNEQFF. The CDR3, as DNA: TGTGCCAGCAGTTTCATAGCGGGGAGCTCCTACAATGAGCAGTTCTTC.

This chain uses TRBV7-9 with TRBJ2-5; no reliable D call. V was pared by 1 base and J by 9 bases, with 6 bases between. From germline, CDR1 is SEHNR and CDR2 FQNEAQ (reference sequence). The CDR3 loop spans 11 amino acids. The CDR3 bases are TGTGCCAGCAGCTTAGGTTGGGCCCAGTACTTC. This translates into CASSLGWAQYF.

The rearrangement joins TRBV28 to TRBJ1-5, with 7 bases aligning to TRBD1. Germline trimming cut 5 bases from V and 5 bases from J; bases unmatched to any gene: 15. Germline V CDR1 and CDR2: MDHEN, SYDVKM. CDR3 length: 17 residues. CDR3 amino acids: CASSQQEQTGSDQPQHF. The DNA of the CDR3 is TGTGCCAGCAGTCAACAAGAACAGACAGGGAGCGATCAGCCCCAGCATTTT.

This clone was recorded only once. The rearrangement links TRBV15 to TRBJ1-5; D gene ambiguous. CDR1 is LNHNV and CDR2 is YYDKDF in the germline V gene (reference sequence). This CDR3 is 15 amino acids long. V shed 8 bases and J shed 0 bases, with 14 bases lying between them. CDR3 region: CATRGHTNSNQPQHF. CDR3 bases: TGTGCCACCCGAGGCCACACAAATAGCAATCAGCCCCAGCATTTT.

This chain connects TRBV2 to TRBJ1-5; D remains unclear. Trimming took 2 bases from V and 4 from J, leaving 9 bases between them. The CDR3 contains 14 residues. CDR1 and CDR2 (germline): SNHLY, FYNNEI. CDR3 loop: CASSETDPNQPQHF. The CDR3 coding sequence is TGTGCCAGCAGTGAAACAGACCCGAATCAGCCCCAGCATTTT.

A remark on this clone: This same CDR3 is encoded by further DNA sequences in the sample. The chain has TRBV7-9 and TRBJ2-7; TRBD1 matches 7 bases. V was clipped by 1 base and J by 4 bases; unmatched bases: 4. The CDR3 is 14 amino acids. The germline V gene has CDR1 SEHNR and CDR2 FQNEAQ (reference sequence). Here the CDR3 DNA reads TGTGCCAGCAGCTTAGGCGACAGGGTTTACGAGCAGTACTTC. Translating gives CASSLGDRVYEQYF.

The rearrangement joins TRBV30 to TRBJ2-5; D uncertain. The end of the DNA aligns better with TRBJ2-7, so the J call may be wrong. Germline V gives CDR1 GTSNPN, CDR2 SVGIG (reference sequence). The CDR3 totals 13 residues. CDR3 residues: CAWSVAGTYEQYF. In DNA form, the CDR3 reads TGTGCCTGGAGTGTAGCAGGAACCTACGAGCAGTACTTC.

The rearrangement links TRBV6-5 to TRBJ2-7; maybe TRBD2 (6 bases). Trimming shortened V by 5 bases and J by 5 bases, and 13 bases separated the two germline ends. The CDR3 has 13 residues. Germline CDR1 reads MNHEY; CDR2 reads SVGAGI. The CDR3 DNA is TGTGCCAGCAGTCAACTGGGACTGGACGAGCAGTACTTC. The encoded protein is CASSQLGLDEQYF.

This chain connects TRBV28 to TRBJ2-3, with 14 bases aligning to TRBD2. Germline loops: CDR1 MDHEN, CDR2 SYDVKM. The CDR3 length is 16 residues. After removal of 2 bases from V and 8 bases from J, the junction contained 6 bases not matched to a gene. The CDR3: CASSLTETSGRVTQYF. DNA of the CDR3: TGTGCCAGCAGTTTAACCGAGACTAGCGGGAGGGTTACGCAGTATTTT.

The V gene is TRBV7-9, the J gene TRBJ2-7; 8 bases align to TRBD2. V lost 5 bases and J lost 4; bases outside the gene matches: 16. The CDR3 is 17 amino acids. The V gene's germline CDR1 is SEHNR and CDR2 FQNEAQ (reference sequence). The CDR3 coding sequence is TGTGCCAGCAGCCGACCCGGGAGCGGGAGCGAGTCTTACGAGCAGTACTTC. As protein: CASSRPGSGSESYEQYF.

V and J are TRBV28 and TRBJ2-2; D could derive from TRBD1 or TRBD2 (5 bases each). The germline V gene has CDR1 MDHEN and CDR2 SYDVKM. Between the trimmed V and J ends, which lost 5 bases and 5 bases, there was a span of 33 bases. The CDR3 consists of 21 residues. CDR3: CASSINSGTVLAGRGTGELFF. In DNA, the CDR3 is TGTGCCAGCAGTATAAATAGTGGGACGGTCCTCGCGGGTAGAGGGACCGGGGAGCTGTTTTTT.